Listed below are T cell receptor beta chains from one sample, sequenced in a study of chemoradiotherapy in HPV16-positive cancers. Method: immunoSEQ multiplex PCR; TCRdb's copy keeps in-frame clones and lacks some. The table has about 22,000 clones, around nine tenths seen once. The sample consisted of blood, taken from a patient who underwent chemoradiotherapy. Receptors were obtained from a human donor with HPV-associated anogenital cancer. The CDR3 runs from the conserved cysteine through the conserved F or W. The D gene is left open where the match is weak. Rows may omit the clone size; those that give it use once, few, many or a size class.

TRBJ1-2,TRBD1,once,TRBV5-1,TGCGCCAGCAGCCCCAGGGGGGTTGGCTATGGCTACACCTTC,CASSPRGVGYGYTF
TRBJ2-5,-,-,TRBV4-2,TGTGCCAGCAGCCAAGATGAAAACAGGGCCCAAGAGACCCAGTACTTC,CASSQDENRAQETQYF
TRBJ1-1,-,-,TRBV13,TGTGCCAGCAGCTTAAAGGGGGTCGGCGCTGAAGCTTTCTTT,CASSLKGVGAEAFF
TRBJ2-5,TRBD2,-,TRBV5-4,TGTGCCAGCAGCCCTAGCGGTGGTGGTAGGGAGACCCAGTACTTC,CASSPSGGGRETQYF
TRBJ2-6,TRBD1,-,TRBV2,TGTGCCAGCAGGGACAGGGGGGTTGGGGCCAACGTCCTGACTTTC,CASRDRGVGANVLTF
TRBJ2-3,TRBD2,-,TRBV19,TGTGCCAGTAGTTCGCGGGGGGTCTCCCCAGATACGCAGTATTTT,CASSSRGVSPDTQYF
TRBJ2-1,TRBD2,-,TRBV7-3,TGTGCCAGCAGCTTAGTTGGGGCGGGAGGGTACAATGAGCAGTTCTTC,CASSLVGAGGYNEQFF
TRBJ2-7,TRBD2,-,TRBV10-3,TGTGCCATCAGCGCCGGGACTAGCTTGGACGAGCAGTACTTC,CAISAGTSLDEQYF
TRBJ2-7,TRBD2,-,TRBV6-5,TGTGCCAGCAGTTACACACTAGCGGGAGGCGCCTACGAGCAGTACTTC,CASSYTLAGGAYEQYF
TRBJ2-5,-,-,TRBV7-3,TGTGCCAGCAGCTTGGAAGGGCGTGTCCGGGAGACCCAGTACTTC,CASSLEGRVRETQYF